These 13 T cell receptor beta chains came from one sample sequenced in a study of early stage breast cancer tumors. Generated by immunoSEQ multiplex PCR, the TCRdb table keeps only in-frame clones and is missing some. This table holds about 69,000 clones, approximately 80% found once. Sequencing used blood. These receptors all come from a person in their 40s with breast cancer.

The rearrangement joins TRBV27 to TRBJ1-1; D is possibly TRBD1 (5 bases). Trimming cost V 0 bases and J 5 bases, with 10 bases left between them. CDR1 is MNHEY, CDR2 SMNVEV, per germline (reference sequence). The CDR3 has 14 amino acids. The CDR3 loop reads CASSLSRGDTEAFF. The CDR3 nucleotides read TGTGCCAGCAGTTTATCACGAGGGGATACTGAAGCTTTCTTT.

The rearrangement joins TRBV14 to TRBJ2-5; TRBD1 is a possible D gene (5 bases). V dropped 1 base and J dropped 3 bases, with 15 bases sitting between them. Germline V gene sequence: CDR1 SGHDN, CDR2 FVKESK. This CDR3 has 16 residues. The CDR3: CASSQVWTTTKETQYF. The CDR3 DNA reads as TGTGCCAGCAGCCAAGTCTGGACAACAACCAAAGAGACCCAGTACTTC.

The rearrangement uses TRBV5-5 and TRBJ1-4; D uncertain. Per germline, CDR1 SGHKS and CDR2 YYEKEE (reference sequence). This CDR3 is built from 14 residues. V lost 5 bases to trimming and J lost 4 bases, with 12 bases between them. CDR3 protein: CASRLDQSNEKLFF. CDR3 DNA: TGTGCCAGCAGACTCGATCAGAGTAATGAAAAACTGTTTTTT.

The chain recombines TRBV30 with TRBJ2-5; tentative D call: TRBD2 (6 bases). CDR1 is GTSNPN, CDR2 SVGIG, per germline (reference sequence). The V end was cut by 0 bases, the J end by 10 bases, with 15 bases between. This CDR3 is 13 amino acids long. The CDR3 DNA sequence: TGTGCCTGGAGTGTTGGAGGGGCTGGGCTCCAGTACTTC. This codes for CAWSVGGAGLQYF.

V usage is TRBV5-5 and J usage is TRBJ2-3; the D gene is possibly TRBD2 (5 bases). The length of the CDR3 is 12 residues. The germline gives CDR1 SGHKS, CDR2 YYEKEE (reference sequence). V was pared by 0 bases and J by 9 bases, with 8 bases between. The DNA for the CDR3 is TGTGCCAGCAGCTTGGCTTGGGAGACGCAGTATTTT. Translating gives CASSLAWETQYF.

The rearrangement uses TRBV28 and TRBJ2-7; D ambiguous. CDR1 MDHEN and CDR2 SYDVKM come from the germline V gene. The CDR3 spans 14 residues. Trimming took 6 bases from V and 4 from J, leaving 16 bases between them. The CDR3, as DNA: TGTGCCAGCAGAGGAGCCGGTTCTATGTACGAGCAGTACTTC. Translated, it gives CASRGAGSMYEQYF.

The CDR3 sequence is CASSGLTEGSGNTIYF. CDR3 in DNA: TGTGCCAGCAGCGGACTTACGGAGGGCTCTGGAAACACCATATATTTT. V gene TRBV7-9 combines with J gene TRBJ1-3; D is ambiguous. V was cut by 5 bases and J by 0 bases, with 14 bases left in between. This CDR3 is 16 amino acids long. CDR1 SEHNR and CDR2 FQNEAQ come from the germline V gene (reference sequence).

This clone turned up a few times. The gene calls are TRBV10-1 and TRBJ1-1; 8 nucleotides line up with TRBD1. CDR1 and CDR2 from the germline V gene are WNHNN and SYGVQD (reference sequence). CDR3 length: 14 amino acids. V shed 4 bases, J shed 6 bases, and the junction held 7 bases outside the gene matches. CDR3 coding DNA: TGCGCCAGCAGTGCCACTACAGGGGGATCTGAAGCTTTCTTT. Its protein is CASSATTGGSEAFF.

The rearrangement joins TRBV7-6 to TRBJ2-6; the D gene is possibly TRBD1 (5 bases). This CDR3 region has 15 residues. Germline V gene sequence: CDR1 SGHVS, CDR2 FNYEAQ. Deletions cut 4 bases from V and 2 bases from J, with 9 bases between. CDR3 residues: CASSSTATGANVLTF. DNA for the CDR3: TGTGCCAGCAGCTCGACAGCCACTGGGGCCAACGTCCTGACTTTC.

The V call is TRBV5-6, the J call TRBJ2-5; weak D call: TRBD2 (6 bases). The CDR3 sequence is 17 residues long. Germline CDR1 is SGHDT and CDR2 is YYEEEE. V shed 2 bases and J shed 0 bases, with 17 bases lying between them. CDR3 amino acids: CASSLIETGVDQETQYF. In nucleotides, the CDR3 is TGTGCCAGCAGCTTAATCGAAACGGGAGTTGACCAAGAGACCCAGTACTTC.

This chain connects TRBV28 to TRBJ1-5; the match to TRBD1 covers 11 bases. The CDR3 is 16 amino acids. Germline CDR1 is MDHEN and CDR2 is SYDVKM. The ends lost 5 bases at V and 6 bases at J; junction bases unmatched: 9. CDR3 in DNA: TGTGCCAGCAGTACCCCAGGACAGGGGGCCGGTCAGCCCCAGCATTTT. This sequence encodes CASSTPGQGAGQPQHF.

The gene calls are TRBV7-8 and TRBJ1-4, with a possible D match to TRBD1 (5 bases). Germline V gives CDR1 SGHVS, CDR2 FQNEAQ. The CDR3 is 14 residues long. Trimming removed 5 bases from V and 6 bases from J, with 13 bases in between. The DNA of the CDR3 is TGTGCCAGCAGCGTGACAGCGAACGATGAAAAACTGTTTTTT. Translating gives CASSVTANDEKLFF.

The gene calls are TRBV7-6 and TRBJ2-1, with D maybe TRBD2 (5 bases). The CDR3 is 14 amino acids. Germline V lookup: CDR1 SGHVS, CDR2 FNYEAQ. V was pared by 3 bases and J by 4 bases, with 10 bases between. CDR3: CASSFRGKYNEQFF. The CDR3 DNA sequence: TGTGCCAGCAGCTTCCGAGGGAAATACAATGAGCAGTTCTTC.